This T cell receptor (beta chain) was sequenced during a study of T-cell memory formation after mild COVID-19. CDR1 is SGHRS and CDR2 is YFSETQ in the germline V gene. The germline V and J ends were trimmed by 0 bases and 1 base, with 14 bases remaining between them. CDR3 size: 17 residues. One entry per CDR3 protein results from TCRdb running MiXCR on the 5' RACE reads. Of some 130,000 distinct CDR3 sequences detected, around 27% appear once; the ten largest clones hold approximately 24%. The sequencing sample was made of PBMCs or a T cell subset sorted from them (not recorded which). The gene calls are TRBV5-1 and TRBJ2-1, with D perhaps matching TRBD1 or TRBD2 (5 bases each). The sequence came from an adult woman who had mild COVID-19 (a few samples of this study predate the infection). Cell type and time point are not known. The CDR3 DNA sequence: TGCGCCAGCAGCTTGGGTATCCGGGGCTGGTCCTACAATGAGCAGTTCTTC. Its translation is CASSLGIRGWSYNEQFF.